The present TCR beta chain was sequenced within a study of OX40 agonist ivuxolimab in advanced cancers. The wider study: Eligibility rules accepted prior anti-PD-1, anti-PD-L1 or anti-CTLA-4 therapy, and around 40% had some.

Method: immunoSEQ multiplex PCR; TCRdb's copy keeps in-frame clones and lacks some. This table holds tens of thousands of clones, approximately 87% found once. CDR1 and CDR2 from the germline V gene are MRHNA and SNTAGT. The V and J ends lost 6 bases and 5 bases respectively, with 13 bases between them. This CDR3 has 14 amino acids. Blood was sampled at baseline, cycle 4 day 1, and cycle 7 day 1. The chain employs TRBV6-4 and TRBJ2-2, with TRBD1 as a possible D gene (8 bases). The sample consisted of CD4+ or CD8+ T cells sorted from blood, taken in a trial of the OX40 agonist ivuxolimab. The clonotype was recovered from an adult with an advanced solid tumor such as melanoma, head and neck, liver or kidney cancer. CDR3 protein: CASSEQGGTGELFF. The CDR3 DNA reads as TGTGCCAGCAGCGAACAGGGGGGGACCGGGGAGCTGTTTTTT.